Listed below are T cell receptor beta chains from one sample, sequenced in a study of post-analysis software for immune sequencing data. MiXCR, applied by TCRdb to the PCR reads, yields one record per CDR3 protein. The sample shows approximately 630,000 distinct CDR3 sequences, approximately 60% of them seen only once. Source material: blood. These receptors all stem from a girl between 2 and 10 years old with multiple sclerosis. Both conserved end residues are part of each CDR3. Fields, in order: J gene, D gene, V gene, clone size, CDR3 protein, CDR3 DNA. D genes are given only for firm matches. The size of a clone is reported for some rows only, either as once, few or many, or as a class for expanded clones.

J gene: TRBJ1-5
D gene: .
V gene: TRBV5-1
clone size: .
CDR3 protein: CASSLAPGIGQPQHF
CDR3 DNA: TGCGCCAGCAGCTTGGCCCCGGGGATCGGGCAGCCCCAGCATTTT

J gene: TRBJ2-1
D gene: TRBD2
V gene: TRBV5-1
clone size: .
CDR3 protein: CASSPGLAGGRYEQFF
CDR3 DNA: TGCGCCAGCAGCCCCGGACTAGCGGGAGGGCGGTATGAGCAGTTCTTC

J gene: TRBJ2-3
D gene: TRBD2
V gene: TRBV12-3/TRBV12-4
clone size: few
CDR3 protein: CASTNVTLARTNSSTDTQYF
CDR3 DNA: TGTGCCAGCACCAACGTCACACTAGCGCGGACAAATAGTAGCACAGATACGCAGTATTTT

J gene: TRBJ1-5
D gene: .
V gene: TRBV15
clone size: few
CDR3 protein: CATSRDGGFQPQHF
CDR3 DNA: TGTGCCACCAGCAGAGATGGAGGGTTTCAGCCCCAGCATTTT

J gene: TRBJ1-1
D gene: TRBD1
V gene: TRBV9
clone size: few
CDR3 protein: CASSAQGAGNTEAFF
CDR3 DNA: TGTGCCAGCAGCGCACAGGGGGCCGGAAACACTGAAGCTTTCTTT

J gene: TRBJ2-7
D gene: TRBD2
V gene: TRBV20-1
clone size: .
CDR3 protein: CSARGTSDSYEQYF
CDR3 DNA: TGCAGTGCTAGGGGGACTAGCGACTCCTACGAGCAGTACTTC

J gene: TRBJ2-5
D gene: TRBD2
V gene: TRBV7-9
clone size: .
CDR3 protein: CASSAGLAGAETQYF
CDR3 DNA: TGTGCCAGCAGCGCCGGACTAGCGGGAGCAGAGACCCAGTACTTC

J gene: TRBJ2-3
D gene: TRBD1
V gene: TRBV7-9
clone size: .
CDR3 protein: CASSSGTDTRQYF
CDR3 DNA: TGTGCCAGCAGCTCCGGGACAGACACTAGGCAGTATTTT

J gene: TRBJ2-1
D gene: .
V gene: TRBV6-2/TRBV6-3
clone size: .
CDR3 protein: CASSYGQSSYNEQFF
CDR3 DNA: TGTGCCAGCAGTTATGGGCAGAGCTCCTACAATGAGCAGTTCTTC

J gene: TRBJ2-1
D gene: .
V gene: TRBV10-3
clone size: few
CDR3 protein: CAISEGDEQFF
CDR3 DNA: TGTGCCATCAGTGAGGGGGATGAGCAGTTCTTC

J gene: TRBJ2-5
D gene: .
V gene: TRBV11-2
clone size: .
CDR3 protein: CASSLVPDAGETQYF
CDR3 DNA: TGTGCCAGCAGCTTAGTGCCCGACGCGGGGGAGACCCAGTACTTC

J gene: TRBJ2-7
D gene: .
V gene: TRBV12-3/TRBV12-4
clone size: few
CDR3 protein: CASSPGLPSWEQYF
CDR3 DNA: TGTGCCAGCAGCCCGGGACTTCCGTCGTGGGAGCAGTACTTC

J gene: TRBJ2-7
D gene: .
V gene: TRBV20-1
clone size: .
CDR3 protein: CSVGGASYEQYF
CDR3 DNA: TGCAGTGTGGGCGGAGCTTCCTACGAGCAGTACTTC

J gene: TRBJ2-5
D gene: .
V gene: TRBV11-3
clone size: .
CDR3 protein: CASSLAIGGLETQYF
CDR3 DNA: TGTGCCAGCAGCTTAGCTATTGGGGGGCTGGAGACCCAGTACTTC

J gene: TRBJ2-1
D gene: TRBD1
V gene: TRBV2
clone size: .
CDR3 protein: CASSPMDRGTMDEQVF
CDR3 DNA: TGTGCCAGCAGTCCGATGGACAGGGGGACTATGGATGAGCAGGTCTTC

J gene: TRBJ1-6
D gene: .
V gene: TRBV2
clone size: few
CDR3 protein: CASSEYTVINSPLHF
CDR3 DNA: TGTGCCAGCAGTGAATATACAGTGATTAATTCACCCCTCCACTTT

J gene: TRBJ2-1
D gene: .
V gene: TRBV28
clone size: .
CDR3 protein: CASSSKTAYIDEQFF
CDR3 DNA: TGTGCCAGCAGTTCCAAGACAGCCTATATCGATGAGCAGTTCTTC

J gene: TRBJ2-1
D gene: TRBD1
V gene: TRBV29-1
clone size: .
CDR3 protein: CSVAGGVNEQFF
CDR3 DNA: TGCAGCGTTGCAGGGGGAGTGAATGAGCAGTTCTTC

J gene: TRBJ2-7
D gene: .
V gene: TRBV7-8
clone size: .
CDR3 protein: CASSLVRKPYEQYF
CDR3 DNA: TGTGCCAGCAGCTTAGTCAGGAAACCCTACGAGCAGTACTTC

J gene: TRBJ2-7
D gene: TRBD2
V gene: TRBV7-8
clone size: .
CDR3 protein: CASNPTSDSPYEQYF
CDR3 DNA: TGTGCCAGCAACCCTACTAGCGACTCACCCTACGAGCAGTACTTC

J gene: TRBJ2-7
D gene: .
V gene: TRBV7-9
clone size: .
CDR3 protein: CASSFSSAYEQYF
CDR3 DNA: TGTGCCAGCAGCTTCAGTTCCGCCTACGAGCAGTACTTC

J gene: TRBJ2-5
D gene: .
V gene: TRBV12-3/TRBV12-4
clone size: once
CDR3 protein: CASRFSGQTQYF
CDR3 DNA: TGTGCCAGCAGGTTCTCGGGGCAGACCCAGTACTTC

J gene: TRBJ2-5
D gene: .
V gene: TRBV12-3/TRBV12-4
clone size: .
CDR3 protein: CASSVKGRFETQYF
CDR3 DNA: TGTGCCAGCAGTGTCAAGGGCAGGTTCGAGACCCAGTACTTC

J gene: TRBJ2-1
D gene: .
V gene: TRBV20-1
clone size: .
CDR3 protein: CSARDRARGGNEQFF
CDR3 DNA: TGCAGTGCTAGAGACCGCGCCAGGGGAGGCAATGAGCAGTTCTTC

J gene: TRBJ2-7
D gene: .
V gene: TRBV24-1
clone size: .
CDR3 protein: CATSAGADEQYF
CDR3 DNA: TGTGCCACCAGTGCCGGGGCAGACGAGCAGTACTTC

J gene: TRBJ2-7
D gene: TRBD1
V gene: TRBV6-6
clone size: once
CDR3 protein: CASRAGTGGLYEQYF
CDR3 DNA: TGTGCCAGCAGGGCCGGGACAGGGGGCTTGTACGAGCAGTACTTC

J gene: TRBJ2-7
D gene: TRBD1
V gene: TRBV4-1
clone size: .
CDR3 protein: CASSQAGQGSYEQYF
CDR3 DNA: TGCGCCAGCAGCCAGGCGGGACAGGGGTCCTACGAGCAGTACTTC

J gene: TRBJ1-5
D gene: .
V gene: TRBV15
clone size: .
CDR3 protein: CATSRDRRSAQPQHF
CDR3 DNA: TGTGCCACCAGCAGAGATCGCCGGTCGGCTCAGCCCCAGCATTTT

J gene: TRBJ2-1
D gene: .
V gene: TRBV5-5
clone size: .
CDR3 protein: CASSPDWHRSYNEQFF
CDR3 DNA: TGTGCCAGCAGCCCGGACTGGCACCGCTCCTACAATGAGCAGTTCTTC

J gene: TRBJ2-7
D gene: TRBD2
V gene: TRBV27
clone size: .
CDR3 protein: CASSFLAGGDLYEQYF
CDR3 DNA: TGTGCCAGCAGTTTCCTAGCGGGAGGCGACCTCTACGAGCAGTACTTC

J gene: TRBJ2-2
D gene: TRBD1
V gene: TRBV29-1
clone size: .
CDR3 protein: CSVETGEVVGELFF
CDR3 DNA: TGCAGCGTTGAAACAGGGGAAGTAGTCGGGGAGCTGTTTTTT

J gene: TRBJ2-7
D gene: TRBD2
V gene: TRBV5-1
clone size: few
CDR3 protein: CASSFGGSTYEQYF
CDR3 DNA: TGCGCCAGCAGCTTCGGCGGGAGCACCTACGAGCAGTACTTC

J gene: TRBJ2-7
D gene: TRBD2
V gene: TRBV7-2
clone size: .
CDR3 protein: CASSWTSVDEQYF
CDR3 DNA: TGTGCCAGCAGCTGGACTAGCGTGGACGAGCAGTACTTC

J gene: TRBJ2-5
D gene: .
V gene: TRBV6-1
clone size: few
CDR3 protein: CASSERVGGRETQYF
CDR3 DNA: TGTGCCAGCAGTGAAAGAGTCGGGGGGCGAGAGACCCAGTACTTC

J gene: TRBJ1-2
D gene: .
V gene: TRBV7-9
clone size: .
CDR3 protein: CASSLRGNEYGYTF
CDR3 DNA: TGTGCCAGCAGTCTCCGAGGGAATGAGTATGGCTACACCTTC

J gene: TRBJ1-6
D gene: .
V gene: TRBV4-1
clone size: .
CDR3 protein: CASNQDRGADSPLHF
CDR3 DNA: TGCGCCAGCAACCAAGATAGAGGCGCCGATTCACCCCTCCACTTT

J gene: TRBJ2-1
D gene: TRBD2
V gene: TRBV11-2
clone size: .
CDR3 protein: CASSEGLAGEQFF
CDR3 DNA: TGTGCCAGCAGCGAGGGACTAGCGGGGGAGCAGTTCTTC

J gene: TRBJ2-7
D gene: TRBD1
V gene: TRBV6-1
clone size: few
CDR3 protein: CASSPRDRAYEQYF
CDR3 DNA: TGTGCCAGCAGTCCCCGAGACAGGGCCTACGAGCAGTACTTC

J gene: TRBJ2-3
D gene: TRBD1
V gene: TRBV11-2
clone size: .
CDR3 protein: CASSLVGRGQSADTQYF
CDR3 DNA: TGTGCCAGCAGCTTAGTGGGCAGGGGGCAATCAGCAGATACGCAGTATTTT

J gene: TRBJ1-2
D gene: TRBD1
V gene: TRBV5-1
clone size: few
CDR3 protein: CASSLTTGTLFYTF
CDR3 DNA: TGCGCCAGCAGCTTGACGACAGGGACCCTATTCTACACCTTC

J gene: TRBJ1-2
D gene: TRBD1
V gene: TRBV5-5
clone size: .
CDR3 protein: CASSFLRDRERGYTF
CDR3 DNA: TGTGCCAGCAGCTTCCTCCGGGACAGGGAGCGTGGCTACACCTTC

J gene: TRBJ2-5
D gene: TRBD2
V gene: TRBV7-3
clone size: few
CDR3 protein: CASSLMGGMETQYF
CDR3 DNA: TGTGCCAGCAGCTTAATGGGGGGGATGGAGACCCAGTACTTC

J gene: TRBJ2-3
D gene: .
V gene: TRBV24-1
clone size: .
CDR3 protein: CATSDLGSSEQYF
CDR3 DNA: TGTGCCACCAGTGATTTGGGCAGCTCCGAGCAGTATTTT

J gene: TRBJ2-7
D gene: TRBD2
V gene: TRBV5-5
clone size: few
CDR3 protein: CASSLALAGRSYEQYF
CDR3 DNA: TGTGCCAGCAGCTTGGCCCTAGCGGGCAGGTCCTACGAGCAGTACTTC

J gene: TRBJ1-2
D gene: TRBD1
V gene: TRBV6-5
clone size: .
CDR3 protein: CASSLRTGANYGYTF
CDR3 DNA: TGTGCCAGCAGCCTCAGGACAGGAGCTAACTATGGCTACACCTTC

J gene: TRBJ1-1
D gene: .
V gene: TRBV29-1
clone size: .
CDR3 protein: CSVEVASRAFF
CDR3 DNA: TGCAGCGTTGAGGTGGCCAGTCGGGCTTTCTTT

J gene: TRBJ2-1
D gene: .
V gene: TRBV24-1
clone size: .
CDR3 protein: CATAGYGDEQFF
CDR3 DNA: TGTGCCACCGCGGGGTACGGGGATGAGCAGTTCTTC

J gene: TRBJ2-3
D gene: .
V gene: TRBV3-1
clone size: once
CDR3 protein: CASSLNPRETGTDTQYF
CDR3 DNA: TGTGCCAGCAGCCTGAATCCACGGGAGACGGGGACAGATACGCAGTATTTT

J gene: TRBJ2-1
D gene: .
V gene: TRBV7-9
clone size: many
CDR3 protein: CASSLDGSYNEQFF
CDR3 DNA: TGCGCCAGCAGCTTGGACGGCTCGTACAATGAGCAGTTCTTC

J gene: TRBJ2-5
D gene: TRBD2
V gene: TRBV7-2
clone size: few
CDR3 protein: CASSLAGGVETQYF
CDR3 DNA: TGTGCCAGCAGCTTAGCGGGAGGGGTTGAGACCCAGTACTTC

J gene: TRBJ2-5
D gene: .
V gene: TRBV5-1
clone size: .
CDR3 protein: CASSLGRFAETQYF
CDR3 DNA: TGCGCCAGCAGCTTGGGGAGGTTCGCAGAGACCCAGTACTTC

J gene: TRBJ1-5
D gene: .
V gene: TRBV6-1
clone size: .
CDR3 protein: CASSELGEAQPQHF
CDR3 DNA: TGTGCCAGCAGTGAATTAGGGGAGGCTCAGCCCCAGCATTTT

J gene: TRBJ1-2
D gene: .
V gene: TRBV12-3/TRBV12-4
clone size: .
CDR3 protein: CASSLPVGLSYTF
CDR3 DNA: TGTGCCAGCAGTTTACCTGTGGGGTTGAGCTACACCTTC

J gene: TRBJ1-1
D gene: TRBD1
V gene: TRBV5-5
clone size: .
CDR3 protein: CASSMGQDDTEAFF
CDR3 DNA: TGTGCCAGCAGCATGGGACAGGACGACACTGAAGCTTTCTTT